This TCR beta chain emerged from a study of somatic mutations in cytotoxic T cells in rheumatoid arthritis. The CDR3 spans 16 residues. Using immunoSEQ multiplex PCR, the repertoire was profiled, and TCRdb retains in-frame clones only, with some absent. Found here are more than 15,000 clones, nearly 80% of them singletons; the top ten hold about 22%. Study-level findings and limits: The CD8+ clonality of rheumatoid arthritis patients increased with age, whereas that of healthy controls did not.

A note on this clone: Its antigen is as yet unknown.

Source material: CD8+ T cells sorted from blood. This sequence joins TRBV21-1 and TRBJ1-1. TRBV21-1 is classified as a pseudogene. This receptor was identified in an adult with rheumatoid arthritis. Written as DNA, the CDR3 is TGTGCCAGCTGGACCGACTCAAGGGTCATAGGCCTAAGAACTTTCTTT. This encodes CASWTDSRVIGLRTFF.